The 28 T cell receptor beta chains in this list originate from one sample, sequenced in a study of cytomegalovirus exposure and HLA in healthy donors. 60 Vbeta and 13 Jbeta primers were used in PCR. Produced via immunoSEQ multiplex PCR; TCRdb's table is partial and in-frame only. The sample lists around 190,000 clones, 70% to 75% seen once, with approximately 5% in the top ten. Material for sequencing was PBMCs. These TCRs come from a man younger than 40 in good health and CMV-seropositive.

This sequence joins TRBV7-2 and TRBJ1-1; 10 bases agree with TRBD1. The junction had 9 bases not matched to a gene; V was cut back by 4 bases and J by 1 base. Germline V gene data show CDR1 as SGHTA and CDR2 as FQGNSA. This CDR3 has 17 amino acids. Written as DNA, the CDR3 is TGTGCCAGCAGCTCGGGCCGGACAGGGGGACCGAACACTGAAGCTTTCTTT. Translating it yields CASSSGRTGGPNTEAFF. Together with reference TRBV7-2 and TRBJ1-1, the CDR3 gives the full variable domain: GAGVSQSPSNKVTEKGKDVELRCDPISGHTALYWYRQSLGQGLEFLIYFQGNSAPDKSGLPSDRFSAERTGGSVSTLTIQRTQQEDSAVYLCASSSGRTGGPNTEAFFGQGTRLTVV.

V usage is TRBV7-3 and J usage is TRBJ2-3, with 11 bases lining up with TRBD2. V shed 5 bases, J shed 3 bases, and the junction held 1 base outside the gene matches. Germline CDR1 and CDR2: SGHTA and FQGTGA. The CDR3 extends over 14 amino acids. CDR3 sequence (DNA): TGTGCCAGCAGCCTAGCGGGAGGAACAGATACGCAGTATTTT. It yields the protein CASSLAGGTDTQYF.

The chain carries TRBV11-2 and TRBJ2-3, with D unresolved. Trimming shortened V by 2 bases and J by 1 base, and 4 bases separated the two germline ends. Germline V gene data show CDR1 as SGHAT and CDR2 as FQNNGV. The CDR3 extends over 13 amino acids. CDR3 in amino acids: CASSLPGTDTQYF. The CDR3 DNA reads TGTGCCAGCAGCTTACCAGGCACAGATACGCAGTATTTT.

V gene TRBV18 combines with J gene TRBJ1-1; 7 nucleotides align to TRBD1. Germline V lookup: CDR1 KGHSH, CDR2 LQKENI. The CDR3 is 14 amino acids. V shed 3 bases and J 7 bases; nucleotides not matched to a gene: 8. CDR3 amino acids: CASSPATGSVEAFF. CDR3 in DNA: TGTGCCAGCTCACCCGCGACAGGGTCGGTTGAAGCTTTCTTT. The variable domain in full, completed from reference TRBV18 and TRBJ1-1, reads NAGVMQNPRHLVRRRGQEARLRCSPMKGHSHVYWYRQLPEEGLKFMVYLQKENIIDESGMPKERFSAEFPKEGPSILRIQQVVRGDSAAYFCASSPATGSVEAFFGQGTRLTVV.

The V call is TRBV2, the J call TRBJ2-1; 7 bases align to TRBD1. Germline trimming cut 6 bases from V and 2 bases from J; bases unmatched to any gene: 7. This CDR3 region has 15 residues. The germline CDR1 and CDR2 sequences are SNHLY and FYNNEI. CDR3 sequence reads: CASRGVGTAYNEQFF. The DNA for the CDR3 is TGTGCCAGCAGGGGTGTCGGGACAGCCTACAATGAGCAGTTCTTC.

This clone came up once. This chain uses TRBV5-1 with TRBJ2-5; 11 bases match TRBD2. The junction had 10 bases not matched to a gene; V was cut back by 1 base and J by 5 bases. CDR3 length: 17 amino acids. Germline CDR1 reads SGHRS; CDR2 reads YFSETQ. CDR3 region: CASSLLAGGPTEETQYF. CDR3 sequence (DNA): TGCGCCAGCAGCTTGTTAGCGGGGGGGCCGACGGAGGAGACCCAGTACTTC.

The rearrangement links TRBV7-6 to TRBJ2-1; 10 positions agree with TRBD2. The CDR3 spans 13 residues. Per the germline V gene, CDR1 is SGHVS and CDR2 is FNYEAQ. Losses at the gene ends were 7 bases for V and 6 bases for J; bases not matched to a gene: 3. Written as DNA, the CDR3 is TGTGCCAGCACCAGCGGGAGGGCCAATGAGCAGTTCTTC. This codes for CASTSGRANEQFF. The whole variable domain, remainder taken from reference TRBV7-6 and TRBJ2-1, is GAGVSQSPRYKVTKRGQDVALRCDPISGHVSLYWYRQALGQGPEFLTYFNYEAQQDKSGLPNDRFSAERPEGSISTLTIQRTEQRDSAMYRCASTSGRANEQFFGPGTRLTVL.

The chain combines TRBV5-1 with TRBJ1-1, with a tentative D call TRBD1 (5 bases). The length of the CDR3 is 14 residues. The V gene lost 0 bases and the J gene lost 1 base, with 7 bases spanning the gap. CDR1 and CDR2 (germline): SGHRS, YFSETQ. Written as DNA, the CDR3 is TGCGCCAGCAGCTTGGTGCAGGGGAACACTGAAGCTTTCTTT. Translated: CASSLVQGNTEAFF.

The chain combines TRBV9 with TRBJ2-1, with D maybe TRBD2 (6 bases). V lost 0 bases, J lost 8 bases, and 15 bases lay in between. The CDR3 has 15 amino acids. Germline values: CDR1 SGDLS, CDR2 YYNGEE. DNA of the CDR3: TGTGCCAGCAGCGTAGTGGGCGGGACCGGGGATGAGCAGTTCTTC. It is translated as CASSVVGGTGDEQFF.

The V call is TRBV16, the J call TRBJ2-7; TRBD1 matches 8 bases. Trimming at V came to 4 bases and at J to 7 bases, leaving 3 bases not matched to a gene. The CDR3 has 12 residues. The V gene's germline CDR1 is KGHSY and CDR2 FQNENV. The CDR3: CASSPTGGEQYF. In DNA, the CDR3 is TGTGCCAGCAGCCCCACAGGGGGTGAGCAGTACTTC. The whole variable domain, remainder taken from reference TRBV16 and TRBJ2-7, is GEEVAQTPKHLVRGEGQKAKLYCAPIKGHSYVFWYQQVLKNEFKFLISFQNENVFDETGMPKERFSAKCLPNSPCSLEIQATKLEDSAVYFCASSPTGGEQYFGPGTRLTVT.

This sequence joins TRBV7-9 and TRBJ2-7, with 11 bases aligning to TRBD1. Germline V gene lookup returns CDR1 SEHNR and CDR2 FQNEAQ (reference sequence). The V segment lost 5 bases and the J segment 3 bases; nucleotides outside the gene matches: 15. This CDR3 has 18 residues. The chain's CDR3 is CASSASGTGGARFYEQYF. The CDR3 nucleotides read TGTGCCAGCAGCGCCTCGGGGACAGGGGGAGCCCGTTTCTACGAGCAGTACTTC. The full variable domain, with the rest looked up from reference TRBV7-9 and TRBJ2-7, is DTGVSQNPRHKITKRGQNVTFRCDPISEHNRLYWYRQTLGQGPEFLTYFQNEAQLEKSRLLSDRFSAERPKGSFSTLEIQRTEQGDSAMYLCASSASGTGGARFYEQYFGPGTRLTVT.

The gene calls are TRBV13 and TRBJ2-7; D is uncertain. Germline values: CDR1 PRHDT, CDR2 FYEKMQ (reference sequence). CDR3 length equals 18 residues. V shed 5 bases and J shed 2 bases, with 25 bases lying between them. The DNA of the CDR3 is TGTGCCAGCAGCCCTGGTCTTTTCCGGCCGATGCGGACCTACGAGCAGTACTTC. Amino acid sequence: CASSPGLFRPMRTYEQYF. The full variable domain, its missing parts supplied by reference TRBV13 and TRBJ2-7, is AAGVIQSPRHLIKEKRETATLKCYPIPRHDTVYWYQQGPGQDPQFLISFYEKMQSDKGSIPDRFSAQQFSDYHSELNMSSLELGDSALYFCASSPGLFRPMRTYEQYFGPGTRLTVT.

For the CDR3, the DNA is TGTGCCAGTAGTATGACACCCCCTGATACAGCGCAGTATTTT. It specifies CASSMTPPDTAQYF. The rearrangement joins TRBV19 to TRBJ2-3; D is undetermined. The CDR3 sequence is 14 residues long. Germline V gene sequence: CDR1 LNHDA, CDR2 SQIVND (reference sequence). The V gene lost 3 bases and the J gene lost 10 bases, with 17 bases spanning the gap.

The rearrangement uses TRBV6-6 and TRBJ2-1; D is perhaps TRBD2 (6 bases). Trimming removed 0 bases from V and 8 bases from J, with 11 bases in between. This CDR3 spans 14 amino acids. CDR1 is MNHNY and CDR2 is SVGAGI in the germline V gene (reference sequence). CDR3 nucleotides: TGTGCCAGCAGTTACTCTGGGGGGAGCGATGAGCAGTTCTTC. Its translation: CASSYSGGSDEQFF.

This clone was seen more than once but under ten times. The J gene is TRBJ1-1, the V gene TRBV25-1, with D tentatively TRBD1 (5 bases). With 9 bases removed from V and 6 bases from J, the gap between germline ends came to 14 bases. CDR1 is MGHDK and CDR2 is SYGVNS in the germline V gene. This CDR3 is 12 amino acids long. CDR3 sequence (DNA): TGTGCCAGTTCCCGGCAGGGCCCTGAAGCTTTCTTT. Its translation is CASSRQGPEAFF.

This chain connects TRBV7-8 to TRBJ2-7, with 8 bases fitting TRBD1. The CDR3 contains 13 residues. Trimming took 5 bases from V and 4 from J; bases not matched to a gene: 4. Germline-derived CDR1 and CDR2 are SGHVS and FQNEAQ. The CDR3 region is CASSPGGGYEQYF. The CDR3, as DNA: TGTGCCAGCAGCCCAGGGGGCGGGTACGAGCAGTACTTC.

The J gene is TRBJ1-2, the V gene TRBV7-6, with D unclear. CDR1 and CDR2 from the germline V gene are SGHVS and FNYEAQ. The CDR3 is made up of 15 amino acids. V gave up 2 bases and J gave up 0 bases, with 10 bases separating them. The CDR3 loop is CASSLMPGANYGYTF. In DNA, the CDR3 is TGTGCCAGCAGCTTAATGCCAGGTGCTAACTATGGCTACACCTTC. The entire variable domain, with the rest obtained from reference TRBV7-6 and TRBJ1-2, is as follows: GAGVSQSPRYKVTKRGQDVALRCDPISGHVSLYWYRQALGQGPEFLTYFNYEAQQDKSGLPNDRFSAERPEGSISTLTIQRTEQRDSAMYRCASSLMPGANYGYTFGSGTRLTVV.

This clone occurred once. The chain employs TRBV7-8 and TRBJ2-3; 9 bases fit TRBD2. V was clipped by 8 bases and J by 2 bases; unmatched bases: 11. This CDR3 comprises 16 residues. CDR1 and CDR2 from the germline V gene are SGHVS and FQNEAQ. CDR3 sequence reads: CASPPERGAPTDTQYF. In nucleotides, the CDR3 is TGTGCCAGCCCACCGGAGCGGGGGGCTCCCACAGATACGCAGTATTTT. The whole variable domain, filled in from reference TRBV7-8 and TRBJ2-3, reads GAGVSQSPRYKVAKRGQDVALRCDPISGHVSLFWYQQALGQGPEFLTYFQNEAQLDKSGLPSDRFFAERPEGSVSTLKIQRTQQEDSAVYLCASPPERGAPTDTQYFGPGTRLTVL.

The chain is built from TRBV28 and TRBJ2-7; TRBD2 aligns across 8 bases. In germline, CDR1 is MDHEN, CDR2 SYDVKM. This CDR3 has 14 residues. V was clipped by 3 bases and J by 7 bases; unmatched bases: 8. CDR3 nucleotide sequence: TGTGCCAGCAGTTTGAGTCGGGAGGGACGGGAGCAGTACTTC. Translation: CASSLSREGREQYF.

The gene calls are TRBV7-2 and TRBJ2-3; 9 nucleotides match TRBD2. The CDR3 has 14 residues. J was trimmed by 6 bases and V by 3 bases; bases with no gene match: 4. Germline V gene lookup returns CDR1 SGHTA and CDR2 FQGNSA. CDR3 sequence: CASSFSGSADTQYF. The CDR3 DNA reads as TGTGCCAGCAGCTTTAGCGGGAGCGCGGATACGCAGTATTTT.

V and J are TRBV9 and TRBJ2-5, with D possibly TRBD2 on 6 matching bases. Between the trimmed V and J ends, which lost 0 bases and 5 bases, there was a span of 8 bases. The CDR3 totals 13 residues. Germline-derived CDR1 and CDR2 are SGDLS and YYNGEE. The CDR3, as DNA: TGTGCCAGCAGCGTAGGCGGAGGGGAGACCCAGTACTTC. Translating it yields CASSVGGGETQYF.

The V and J genes are TRBV5-5 and TRBJ2-3; possible D gene TRBD1, 5 bases. The V and J ends lost 5 bases and 5 bases respectively, with 18 bases between them. The CDR3 loop spans 15 amino acids. Looked up from germline, CDR1 is SGHKS and CDR2 is YYEKEE (reference sequence). The CDR3 region has the DNA TGTGCCAGCAGAGATACAGGTAACCGAGGAGATACGCAGTATTTT. Its protein is CASRDTGNRGDTQYF. Full variable domain (missing parts from reference TRBV5-5 and TRBJ2-3): DAGVTQSPTHLIKTRGQQVTLRCSPISGHKSVSWYQQVLGQGPQFIFQYYEKEERGRGNFPDRFSARQFPNYSSELNVNALLLGDSALYLCASRDTGNRGDTQYFGPGTRLTVL.

The V call is TRBV19, the J call TRBJ1-5; D possibly corresponds to TRBD1 (6 bases). CDR3 size: 16 residues. V gave up 4 bases and J gave up 7 bases, with 20 bases separating them. Germline loops: CDR1 LNHDA, CDR2 SQIVND (reference sequence). CDR3: CASSTSRQGIGQPQHF. The CDR3 DNA reads as TGTGCCAGTAGTACCTCGAGGCAGGGGATAGGCCAGCCCCAGCATTTT.

This clone was seen only a few times. The CDR3 DNA is TGTGCCAGCTCACCGAGTACCGACAGGGGGCTTCAGCCCCAGCATTTT. This encodes CASSPSTDRGLQPQHF. The V call is TRBV18, the J call TRBJ1-5; TRBD1 aligns across 10 bases. Losses at the gene ends were 3 bases for V and 6 bases for J; bases not matched to a gene: 8. The CDR3 consists of 16 residues. Looked up from germline, CDR1 is KGHSH and CDR2 is LQKENI.

This clone was seen only a few times. The rearrangement uses TRBV10-3 and TRBJ2-3; 7 bases fit TRBD1. J gave up 4 bases and V 4 bases, and 2 bases lay outside the gene matches. CDR3 length equals 13 residues. CDR1 ENHRY and CDR2 SYGVKD come from the germline V gene. The CDR3 coding sequence is TGTGCCATCAGTGGACAGGGCGCAGATACGCAGTATTTT. This encodes CAISGQGADTQYF.

V is TRBV4-3 and J is TRBJ2-1, with D maybe TRBD1 (5 bases). Germline CDR1 reads LGHNA; CDR2 reads YSLEER. V dropped 1 base and J dropped 7 bases, with 5 bases sitting between them. CDR3 length equals 12 residues. The CDR3 sequence is CASSQGQNEQFF. DNA for the CDR3: TGCGCCAGCAGCCAAGGACAGAATGAGCAGTTCTTC.

The chain has TRBV19 and TRBJ2-4, with 8 bases that match TRBD2. Germline-derived CDR1 and CDR2 are LNHDA and SQIVND (reference sequence). The CDR3 is made up of 16 amino acids. With V trimmed by 3 bases and J by 3 bases, 7 bases remained unmatched. CDR3 nucleotide sequence: TGTGCCAGTAGTATCACGGGGGGGCTGGGCAAAAACATTCAGTACTTC. This gives the protein CASSITGGLGKNIQYF.

This chain links TRBV27 with TRBJ2-5, with 7 bases fitting TRBD1. The J segment lost 0 bases and the V segment lost 3 bases, leaving 10 bases of the junction unmatched. Germline CDR1 and CDR2: MNHEY and SMNVEV (reference sequence). This CDR3 spans 17 amino acids. For the CDR3, the DNA is TGTGCCAGCAGTTTTTGGCGGGCAGGGGGACACCAAGAGACCCAGTACTTC. This gives the protein CASSFWRAGGHQETQYF.